This record covers a single T cell receptor (beta chain). Trimming took 0 bases from V and 2 from J, leaving 5 bases between them. Germline V gene data show CDR1 as SGHTA and CDR2 as FQGNSA. This CDR3 is built from 14 residues. A J-beta primer mix and a sample-barcoded 5' primer were used in a second PCR of about 7 to 12 cycles. TCRdb processed the 5' RACE reads anew with MiXCR; each CDR3 protein has one entry. The sample lists about 1,500,000 distinct CDR3 sequences; 40% to 50% were seen once. Collection of around 9.3 milliliters of peripheral blood was performed for each donor. The sample originates from a study of blood T cells in healthy people across ages.

The genes are TRBV7-2 and TRBJ1-5; D is unclear. The receptor was derived from a young woman in good health. The sequenced material came from blood. The DNA for the CDR3 is TGTGCCAGCAGCTTAGCAGAGGGCAATCAGCCCCAGCATTTT. This gives the protein CASSLAEGNQPQHF. The full variable domain, rest sourced from reference TRBV7-2 and TRBJ1-5, is GAGVSQSPSNKVTEKGKDVELRCDPISGHTALYWYRQSLGQGLEFLIYFQGNSAPDKSGLPSDRFSAERTGGSVSTLTIQRTQQEDSAVYLCASSLAEGNQPQHFGDGTRLSIL.